Listed below are T cell receptor beta chains from one sample, sequenced in a study of blood T cell repertoires in COVID-19. Sequencing was performed with immunoSEQ multiplex PCR; in TCRdb, only in-frame clones are kept and a portion is missing. The sample contains 150,000 to 200,000 clones, around 82% of which appear only once. The sample was peripheral blood. The origin of the receptors is a human donor with acute or convalescent COVID-19. The donor label of this sample is uncertain. Each CDR3 is given with its conserved first and last residue. The D gene is left open where the match is weak. Clone size is not always given. Where it is, it says once, few, many or a class for expanded clones.

V,J,size,D,DNA,CDR3
TRBV5-1,TRBJ1-4,-,-,TGCGCCAGCAGCTTCCCAGGAGGCGAAAAACTGTTTTTT,CASSFPGGEKLFF
TRBV18,TRBJ2-2,-,TRBD1,TGTGCCAGCTCACCTGGACAGGGGAACACCGGGGAGCTGTTTTTT,CASSPGQGNTGELFF
TRBV2,TRBJ2-2,-,-,TGTGCCAGCAGGACAGGTAGTGGAAACACCGGGGAGCTGTTTTTT,CASRTGSGNTGELFF
TRBV2,TRBJ1-5,-,-,TGTGCCAGCAGTGACAGGGAAGGTGGTAGGCCCCAGCATTTT,CASSDREGGRPQHF
TRBV21-1,TRBJ1-2,few,-,TGTGCCAGCAGCAAAGCGGGGGCCCCACATCTTCCCGCTGGCTACACCTTC,CASSKAGAPHLPAGYTF
TRBV9,TRBJ1-3,-,-,TGTGCCAGCAGCGTCGATGCTCAGGGAACTGGAAACACCATATATTTT,CASSVDAQGTGNTIYF
TRBV10-3,TRBJ1-1,-,TRBD1,TGTGCCATCAGTGAGTCAGGACAGGGGTTCGGGGCGAACACTGAAGCTTTCTTT,CAISESGQGFGANTEAFF
TRBV19,TRBJ1-1,-,TRBD1,TGTGCCAGTACCCGGGACAGGGCGACTGAAGCTTTCTTT,CASTRDRATEAFF
TRBV2,TRBJ2-7,-,-,TGTGCCAGCAGTGACAACTCCTACGAGCAGTACTTC,CASSDNSYEQYF
TRBV6-4,TRBJ2-7,-,TRBD2,TGTGCGACGGTGGCGGGGGTCTACGAGCAGTACTTC,CATVAGVYEQYF
TRBV6-5,TRBJ2-7,once,TRBD2,TGTGCCAGCAGAAACTTGGGGGGGACCTACGAGCAGTACTTC,CASRNLGGTYEQYF
TRBV9,TRBJ2-2,-,TRBD2,TGTGCCAGCAGCGGTAGCGGGAGGGCCTCAAGCACCGGGGAGCTGTTTTTT,CASSGSGRASSTGELFF
TRBV9,TRBJ2-3,-,-,TGTGCCAGCAGCGTAGGCGGGATCACAGATACGCAGTATTTT,CASSVGGITDTQYF
TRBV7-9,TRBJ1-3,-,-,TGTGCCAGCAGCTTAGCGCGTGGAATCGGGGAGGTAGCTCCAAACACCATATATTTT,CASSLARGIGEVAPNTIYF
TRBV2,TRBJ2-3,-,TRBD2,TGTGCCAGCAGTGAGAGACTGGGACTAGCGGGAGGTGATACGCAGTATTTT,CASSERLGLAGGDTQYF
TRBV5-1,TRBJ2-7,-,TRBD2,TGCGCCAGCACCACTAGAGAGGGAGGGTTGGCCGAGCAGTACTTC,CASTTREGGLAEQYF